The T cell receptor beta chain under discussion was sequenced for a study of T cell repertoires in cytomegalovirus infection. Whole-study context: Used in the study were CMV epitopes, some recently identified and HLA-C-restricted, others well-studied and HLA-B-restricted. Study outcomes and limitations: Public TCR beta family frequency separated CMV-and-HLA carriers, including in an independent cohort.

MiXCR was run by TCRdb on the reads, yielding one entry per CDR3 protein. Among some 590,000 distinct CDR3 sequences listed, roughly 43% were seen once. As for this clonotype: Its antigen is not identified.

V was clipped by 5 bases and J by 6 bases; unmatched bases: 10. Germline V gene lookup returns CDR1 MNHEY and CDR2 SMNVEV (reference sequence). This CDR3 contains 15 residues. The clonotype was recovered from a human donor in good health (CMV status not recorded). Some clones in this sample may be carry-over from other donors' samples. The sequencing here drew on cultured PBMCs, taken from culture after CMV antigen stimulation. The genes are TRBV27 and TRBJ2-7; 10 bases map to TRBD1. The CDR3 protein is CASSKPGTGVFEQYF. As DNA, the CDR3 is TGTGCCAGCAGTAAACCCGGGACAGGGGTCTTCGAGCAGTACTTC.